These 8 T cell receptor beta chains originate from one sample sequenced in a study of blood T cells in healthy people across ages. Primed by a sample-barcoded 5' primer and a J-beta primer mix, a second PCR proceeded for 7 to 11 cycles. A single record per CDR3 protein comes from TCRdb applying MiXCR to the 5' RACE reads. This table holds 1.5 million to 2 million distinct CDR3 sequences, about 50% found once. The sequenced material came from blood. The receptors were sampled from a woman between 40 and 55 years old in good health.

This clonotype was seen more than once but under ten times. The V call is TRBV12-3 or TRBV12-4, the J call TRBJ2-1; D perhaps matches TRBD1 (6 bases). The CDR3 is 13 amino acids. V gave up 1 base and J gave up 10 bases, with 11 bases separating them. The CDR3 protein is CASSLGGLGEQFF. CDR3 in DNA: TGTGCCAGCAGTTTAGGGGGGCTGGGGGAGCAGTTCTTC.

The chain uses TRBV12-3 or TRBV12-4 and TRBJ2-5; TRBD2 might be the D (6 bases). Trimming stripped 3 bases from V and 5 bases from J, with 10 bases between. This CDR3 spans 13 amino acids. In nucleotides, the CDR3 is TGTGCCAGCAGTTTCCAGAGCGGGGAGACCCAGTACTTC. Protein sequence: CASSFQSGETQYF.

This clonotype was counted a few times. The chain joins TRBV7-2 to TRBJ2-4; TRBD2 is a possible D gene (5 bases). Germline V gene data show CDR1 as SGHTA and CDR2 as FQGNSA. There are 12 residues in the CDR3. V was trimmed by 8 bases and J by 3 bases, leaving 8 bases between them. The CDR3 is CASGGGKNIQYF. The DNA of the CDR3 is TGTGCCAGCGGCGGAGGCAAAAACATTCAGTACTTC. The full variable domain, its missing parts supplied by reference TRBV7-2 and TRBJ2-4, is GAGVSQSPSNKVTEKGKDVELRCDPISGHTALYWYRQSLGQGLEFLIYFQGNSAPDKSGLPSDRFSAERTGGSVSTLTIQRTQQEDSAVYLCASGGGKNIQYFGAGTRLSVL.

The rearrangement links TRBV21-1 to TRBJ2-7; the table's D gene call, TRBD2, was not cross checked with the DNA. TRBV21-1 is deemed a pseudogene. The CDR3 consists of 17 residues. The CDR3 region has the DNA TGTGCCAGCAGCCTGCCGTCTCCCGACAGCAGCTCCTACGAGCAGTACTTC. Protein sequence: CASSLPSPDSSSYEQYF.

In this sample, this clonotype turned up a few times. V gene TRBV9 combines with J gene TRBJ2-1; D not resolved. The CDR3 spans 12 residues. The V gene's germline CDR1 is SGDLS and CDR2 YYNGEE. V was shortened by 2 bases and J by 10 bases, with 10 bases between the two germline ends. This CDR3 reads CASSVSFAEQFF. The CDR3 DNA reads as TGTGCCAGCAGCGTCTCTTTCGCGGAGCAGTTCTTC. Complete variable domain (other parts from reference TRBV9 and TRBJ2-1): DSGVTQTPKHLITATGQRVTLRCSPRSGDLSVYWYQQSLDQGLQFLIQYYNGEERAKGNILERFSAQQFPDLHSELNLSSLELGDSALYFCASSVSFAEQFFGPGTRLTVL.

This clonotype was observed a handful of times. J is TRBJ2-3 and V is TRBV20-1; no firm D call. The CDR3 is 13 amino acids. Trimming took off 1 base at V and 0 bases at J, with 5 bases between the two ends. Germline values: CDR1 DFQATT, CDR2 SNEGSKA (reference sequence). The CDR3 loop is CSARGHSTDTQYF. DNA of the CDR3: TGCAGTGCTAGAGGACATAGCACAGATACGCAGTATTTT.

The chain employs TRBV18 and TRBJ2-3; possibly TRBD1 for D (5 bases). CDR1 KGHSH and CDR2 LQKENI come from the germline V gene. V gave up 3 bases and J gave up 3 bases, with 13 bases separating them. The CDR3 runs 15 residues. Written as DNA, the CDR3 is TGTGCCAGCTCACCTGATGGGGCTTGGACAGATACGCAGTATTTT. It codes for CASSPDGAWTDTQYF.

As concerns this clonotype: The CDR3 does not end in the conserved phenylalanine or tryptophan, so this is likely a read error. The CDR3 DNA follows: TGTGCCAGCAGCCGCGAATACCGCGGGACTAGCGGGCGCACAGATACGCAGTATTCT. This gives the protein CASSREYRGTSGRTDTQYS. The V gene is TRBV4-2, the J gene TRBJ2-3, with 12 bases lining up with TRBD2. From germline, CDR1 is LGHNA and CDR2 YNFKEQ. V was pared by 4 bases and J by 1 base, with 12 bases of the junction left unmatched. The CDR3 spans 19 residues.